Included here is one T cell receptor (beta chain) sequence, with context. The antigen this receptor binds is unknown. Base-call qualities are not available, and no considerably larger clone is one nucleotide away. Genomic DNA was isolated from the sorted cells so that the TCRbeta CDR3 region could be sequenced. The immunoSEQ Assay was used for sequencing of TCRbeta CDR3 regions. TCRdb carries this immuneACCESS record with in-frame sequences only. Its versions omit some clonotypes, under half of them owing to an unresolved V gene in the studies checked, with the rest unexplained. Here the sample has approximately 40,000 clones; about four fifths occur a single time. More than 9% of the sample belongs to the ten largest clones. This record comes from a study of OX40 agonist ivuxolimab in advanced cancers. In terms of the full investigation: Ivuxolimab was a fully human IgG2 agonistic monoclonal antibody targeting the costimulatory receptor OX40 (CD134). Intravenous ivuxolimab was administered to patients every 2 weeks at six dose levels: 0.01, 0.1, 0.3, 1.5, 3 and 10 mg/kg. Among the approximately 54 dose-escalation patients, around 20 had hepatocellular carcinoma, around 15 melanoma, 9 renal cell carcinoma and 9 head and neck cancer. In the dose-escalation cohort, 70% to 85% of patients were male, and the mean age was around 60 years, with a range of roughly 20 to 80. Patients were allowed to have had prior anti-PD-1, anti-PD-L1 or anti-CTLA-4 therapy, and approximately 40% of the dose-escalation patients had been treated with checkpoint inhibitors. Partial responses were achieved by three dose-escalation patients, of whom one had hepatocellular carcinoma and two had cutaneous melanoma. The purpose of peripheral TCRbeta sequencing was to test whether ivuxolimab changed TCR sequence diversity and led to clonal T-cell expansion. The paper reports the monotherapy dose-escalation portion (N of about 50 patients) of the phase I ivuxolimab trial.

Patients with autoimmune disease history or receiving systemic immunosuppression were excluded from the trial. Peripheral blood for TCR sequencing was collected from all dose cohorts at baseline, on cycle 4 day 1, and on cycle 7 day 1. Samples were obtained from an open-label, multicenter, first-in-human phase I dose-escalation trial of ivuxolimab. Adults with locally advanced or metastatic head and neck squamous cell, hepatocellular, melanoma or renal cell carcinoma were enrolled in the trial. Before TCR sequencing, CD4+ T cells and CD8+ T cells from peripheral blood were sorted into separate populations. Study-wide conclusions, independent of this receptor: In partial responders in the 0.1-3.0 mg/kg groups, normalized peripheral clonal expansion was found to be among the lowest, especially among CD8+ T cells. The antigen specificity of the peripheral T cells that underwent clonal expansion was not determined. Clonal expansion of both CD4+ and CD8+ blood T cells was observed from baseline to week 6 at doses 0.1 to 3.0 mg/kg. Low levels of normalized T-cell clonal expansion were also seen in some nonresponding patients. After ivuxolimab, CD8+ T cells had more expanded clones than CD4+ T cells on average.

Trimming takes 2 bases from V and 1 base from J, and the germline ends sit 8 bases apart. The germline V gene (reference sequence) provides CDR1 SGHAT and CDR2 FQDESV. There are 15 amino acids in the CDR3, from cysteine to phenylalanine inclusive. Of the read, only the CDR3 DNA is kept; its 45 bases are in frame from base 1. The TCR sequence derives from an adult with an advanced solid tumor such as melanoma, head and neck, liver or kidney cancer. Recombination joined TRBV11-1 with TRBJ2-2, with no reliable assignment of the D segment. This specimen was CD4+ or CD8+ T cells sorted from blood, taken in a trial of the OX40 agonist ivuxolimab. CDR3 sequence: CASSLSSENTGELFF. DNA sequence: TGTGCCAGCAGCTTAAGCTCCGAGAACACCGGGGAGCTGTTTTTT.